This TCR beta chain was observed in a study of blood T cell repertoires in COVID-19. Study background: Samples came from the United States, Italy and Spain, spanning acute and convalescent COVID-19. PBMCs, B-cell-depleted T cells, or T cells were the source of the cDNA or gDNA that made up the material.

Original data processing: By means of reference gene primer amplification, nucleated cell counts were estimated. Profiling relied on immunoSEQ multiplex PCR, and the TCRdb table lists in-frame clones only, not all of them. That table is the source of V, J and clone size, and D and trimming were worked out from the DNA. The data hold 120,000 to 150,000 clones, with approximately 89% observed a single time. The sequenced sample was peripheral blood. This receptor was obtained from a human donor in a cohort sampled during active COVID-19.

The CDR3, as DNA: TGTGCCAGCCAGGGACAGGCAAGGGAAAAACTGTTTTTT. This sequence encodes CASQGQAREKLFF. The chain recombines TRBV2 with TRBJ1-4; 8 nucleotides agree with TRBD1. This CDR3 is built from 13 residues. The germline gives CDR1 SNHLY, CDR2 FYNNEI. The V gene end was trimmed by 8 bases and the J gene end by 8 bases; junction bases not matched to a gene: 7.